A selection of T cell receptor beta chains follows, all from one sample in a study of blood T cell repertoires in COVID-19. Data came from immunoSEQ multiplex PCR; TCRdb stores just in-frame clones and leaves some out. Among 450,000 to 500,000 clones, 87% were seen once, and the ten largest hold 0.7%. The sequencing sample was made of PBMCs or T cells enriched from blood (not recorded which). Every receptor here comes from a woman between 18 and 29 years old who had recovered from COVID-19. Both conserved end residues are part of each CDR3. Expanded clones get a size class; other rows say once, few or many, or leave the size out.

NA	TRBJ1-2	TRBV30	CAWNPRSYGYTF
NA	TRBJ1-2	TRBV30	CAWSVPARGRGYTF
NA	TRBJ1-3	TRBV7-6	CASSLEGQLTGNTIYF
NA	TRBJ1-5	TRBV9	CASSVEGGRGPQHF
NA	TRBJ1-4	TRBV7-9	CASSPGQGATGNEKLFF
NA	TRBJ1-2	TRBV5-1	CASSLGQGEYGYTF
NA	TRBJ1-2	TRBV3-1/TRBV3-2	CASSQGGGLGPGGYTF
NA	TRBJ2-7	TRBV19	CASSIPGGGYEQYF
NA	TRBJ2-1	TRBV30	CAWSVLENNEQFF
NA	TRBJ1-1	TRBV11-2	CATTPSLYTEAFF
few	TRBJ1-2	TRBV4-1	CASSQEDREFGYTF
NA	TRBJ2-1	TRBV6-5	CASRQRDTYNEQFF
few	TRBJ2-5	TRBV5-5	CASSLDSQETQYF
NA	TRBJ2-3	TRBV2	CASSRATSGDTQYF
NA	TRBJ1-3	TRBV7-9	CASSLEGRNTIYF
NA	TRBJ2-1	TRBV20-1	CSASRQGGQFF
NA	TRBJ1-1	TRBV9	CASSVGTLNTEAFF
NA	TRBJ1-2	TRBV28	CASSLRGWGGYTF
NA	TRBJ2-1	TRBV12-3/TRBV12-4	CASRSNYNNEQFF
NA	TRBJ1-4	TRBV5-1	CASSLTPSGGGYEKLFF
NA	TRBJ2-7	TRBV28	CASSFPDSPYEQYF
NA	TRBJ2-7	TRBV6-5	CASTVAGKGEQYF
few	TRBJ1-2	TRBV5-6	CASSFPTVGRYDGYTF
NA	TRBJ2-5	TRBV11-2	CASSLGRGDREETQYF
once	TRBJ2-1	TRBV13	CASSLGAGGWFYNEQFF
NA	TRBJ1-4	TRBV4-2	CASSQVATTNEKLFF
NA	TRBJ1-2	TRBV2	CASRGLDREYGYTF
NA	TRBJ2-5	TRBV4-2	CASSEVSWGPQETQYF
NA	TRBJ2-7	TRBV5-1	CASSLASTIEYEQYF
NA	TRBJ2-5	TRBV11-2	CASSLEWSGLQETQYF
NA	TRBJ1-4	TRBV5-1	CASSRDSEKLFF
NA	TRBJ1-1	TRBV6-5	CASSYSGRGSAEAFF
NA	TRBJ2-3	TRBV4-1	CASSQEEERGIFPDTQYF
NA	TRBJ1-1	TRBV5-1	CASSFPNTEAFF
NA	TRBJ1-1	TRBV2	CASSRFKLAFF
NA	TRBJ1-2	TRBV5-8	CASSPDGQGLGYTF